The 3 T cell receptor beta chains below all came from one sample that was sequenced in a study of cytomegalovirus exposure and HLA in healthy donors. The primer mix had 60 Vbeta and 13 Jbeta primers. The table came from immunoSEQ multiplex PCR; TCRdb's copy has only in-frame clones and leaves some out. The sample records about 140,000 clones, about 78% being singletons. The specimen was PBMCs. These receptors all stem from a man younger than 35 in good health and CMV-seronegative.

V is TRBV5-3 and J is TRBJ2-7; perhaps TRBD1 as D (6 bases). TRBV5-3 is noted as an ORF with a role that remains uncertain. The CDR3 runs to 14 residues. The V and J ends lost 2 bases and 3 bases respectively, with 12 bases between them. The CDR3 region has the DNA TGTGCCAGAAGCTTTTCGGGACACCGCTACGAGCAGTACTTC. It specifies CARSFSGHRYEQYF.

CDR3 DNA sequence: TGTGCCAGCAGCTTAGCACGGACAGGGCAGGACGAGCAGTACTTC. Translated, it gives CASSLARTGQDEQYF. The chain uses TRBV7-9 and TRBJ2-7, with 8 nucleotides matching TRBD1. In germline, CDR1 is SEHNR, CDR2 FQNEAQ (reference sequence). The trim removed 0 bases at V and 5 bases at J, leaving 6 bases unmatched. This CDR3 has 15 residues.

The rearrangement joins TRBV30 to TRBJ2-7; maybe TRBD1 (5 bases). The CDR3 has 13 amino acids. V lost 0 bases, J lost 1 base, and 7 bases lay in between. Germline values: CDR1 GTSNPN, CDR2 SVGIG (reference sequence). Written as DNA, the CDR3 is TGTGCCTGGAGTGTCCAGGGTTCCTACGAGCAGTACTTC. Translating it yields CAWSVQGSYEQYF.